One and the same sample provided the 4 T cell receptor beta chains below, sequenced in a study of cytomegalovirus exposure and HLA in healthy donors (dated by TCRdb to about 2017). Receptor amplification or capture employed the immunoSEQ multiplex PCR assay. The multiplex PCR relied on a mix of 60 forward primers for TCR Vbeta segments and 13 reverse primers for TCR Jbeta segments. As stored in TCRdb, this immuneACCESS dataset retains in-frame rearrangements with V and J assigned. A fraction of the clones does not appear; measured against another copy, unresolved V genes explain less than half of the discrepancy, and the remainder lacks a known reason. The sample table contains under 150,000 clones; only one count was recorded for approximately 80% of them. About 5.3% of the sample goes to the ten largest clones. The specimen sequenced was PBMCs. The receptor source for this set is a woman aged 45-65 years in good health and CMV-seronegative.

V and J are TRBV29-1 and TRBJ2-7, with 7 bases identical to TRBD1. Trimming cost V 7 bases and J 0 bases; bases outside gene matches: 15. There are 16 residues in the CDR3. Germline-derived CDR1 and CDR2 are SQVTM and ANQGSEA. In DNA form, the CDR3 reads TGCAGCGGATCGCCCATGACGGGACAGAGCTCCTACGAGCAGTACTTC. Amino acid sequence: CSGSPMTGQSSYEQYF.

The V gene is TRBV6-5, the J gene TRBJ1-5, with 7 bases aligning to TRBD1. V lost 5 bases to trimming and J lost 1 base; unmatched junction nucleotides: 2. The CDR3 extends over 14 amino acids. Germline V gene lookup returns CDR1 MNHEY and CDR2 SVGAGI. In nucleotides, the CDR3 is TGTGCCAGCAGTGAACAGGGGAGCAATCAGCCCCAGCATTTT. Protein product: CASSEQGSNQPQHF.

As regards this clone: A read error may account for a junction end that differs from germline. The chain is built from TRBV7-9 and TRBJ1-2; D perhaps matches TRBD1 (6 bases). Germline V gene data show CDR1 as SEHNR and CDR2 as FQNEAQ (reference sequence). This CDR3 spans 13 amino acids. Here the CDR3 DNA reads TGTGCCAGCAGCTCGGGACATAACGATGGCTACACCTTC. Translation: CASSSGHNDGYTF.

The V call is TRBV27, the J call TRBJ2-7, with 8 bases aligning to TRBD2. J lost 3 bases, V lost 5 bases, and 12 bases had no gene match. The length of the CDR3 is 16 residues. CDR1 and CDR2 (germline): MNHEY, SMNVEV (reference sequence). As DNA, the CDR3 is TGTGCCAGCAGTCCCCAATTAGTGGCGGGGGGCTACGAGCAGTACTTC. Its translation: CASSPQLVAGGYEQYF.